This TCR beta chain was captured in a study of T cells in pancreatic ductal adenocarcinoma (dated by TCRdb to 2017 to 2019). Context from the whole study: Seeking insight into the adaptive T-cell response that arises naturally, the researchers examined how many CD8+ T cells infiltrated tumors of resected pancreatic ductal adenocarcinoma, where they sat, and what features they had, alongside the same properties of suppressive cells. What the research found in general, with its limitations: No significant difference in T-cell clonality was found between tumor and blood, with mean clonality of approximately 0.12 in tumors and 0.072 in blood. More total productive templates and 7 to 8-fold more unique clonotypes were found in blood samples than in tumor samples. Comparisons of clonality between tumor and blood may be biased because tumors are enriched in CD45RO+ effector T cells rather than naive T cells, which biases the comparison toward lower diversity. Since most pancreatic cancer patients present with inoperable disease, the resected cohort was skewed toward the minority of patients who had early-stage disease.

A word on this clone: Which antigen it targets is not known. No much larger clone exists at a distance of one base, and base qualities are not known.

CDR1 and CDR2, looked up from the germline V gene, are ENHRY and SYGVKD. The CDR3 spans 16 residues, from the cysteine through the phenylalanine. The CDR3 DNA has 48 bases and is translated from base 1. V has 8 bases trimmed and J has 2 bases trimmed; junction bases matching no gene number 12. Selected pancreatic ductal adenocarcinoma patients had undergone surgery without neoadjuvant therapy. Peripheral blood was collected in heparin tubes, and PBMCs were isolated by histopaque density gradient and cryopreserved in around 9% DMSO. Using the DNeasy Blood and Tissue Kit along with Proteinase K and RNase treatment, genomic DNA was extracted from roughly seven PBMC specimens and under ten flash-frozen tumor specimens. The immunoSEQ hsTCRB kit was used to amplify TCR beta CDR3 regions from genomic DNA. High-throughput TRB CDR3 sequencing was performed on an Illumina HiSeq system. On the authors' methods: Sequencing reads were analyzed with the immunoSEQ software, and nonproductive sequences with premature stops or frame-shifts were excluded. Repertoire clonality was computed as one minus Shannon entropy normalized by log2 of the number of unique productive sequences. Entries here come from immuneACCESS through TCRdb and include only in-frame sequences with V and J called. Some clones fail to appear in such tables; in the studies checked, an unresolved V gene covers under half of the shortfall, and the cause of the remainder is unknown. The D gene and trimming were derived from the DNA, and the V and J assignments and clone size from that table. Counted in this sample were about 100,000 clones; roughly 95% of them appeared once. The ten largest account for about 3.4% of the sample.

Sequenced material: PBMCs. The sequence links TRBV10-3 to TRBJ2-3, with TRBD2 matching 8 junction bases. The receptor was isolated from a human donor with pancreatic ductal adenocarcinoma. CDR3 sequence: CAIHPGVAGLTDTQYF. The DNA reads as follows: TGTGCCATCCACCCGGGGGTAGCGGGACTCACAGATACGCAGTATTTT.